A selection of T cell receptor beta chains follows, all from one sample in a study of T cells in Graves' hyperthyroidism and ophthalmopathy. TCRdb re-analysed the multiplex PCR reads in MiXCR, keeping a single row per CDR3 protein. The table records more than 550,000 distinct CDR3 sequences, 17% of them present only once. Sequencing was carried out using blood. These receptors were taken from a man in his fifties or sixties with Graves' hyperthyroidism. Each CDR3 is given with its conserved first and last residue. The D gene is left open where the match is weak. Only some rows state a clone size, as once, few, many or a class for expanded clones.

j_gene	v_gene	abundance	d_gene	CDR3aa	CDR3nt
TRBJ2-4	TRBV7-9	few	.	CASSWNQDTKEKNIQYF	TGTGCCAGCAGCTGGAACCAGGACACAAAAGAGAAAAACATTCAGTACTTC
TRBJ2-7	TRBV30	.	TRBD1	CDWSVQGAPFSYEQYF	TGTGACTGGAGTGTCCAGGGGGCACCATTCTCCTACGAGCAGTACTTC
TRBJ2-6	TRBV28	many	.	CASSSQGAEGANVLTF	TGTGCCAGCAGCTCACAGGGTGCGGAGGGGGCCAACGTCCTGACTTTC
TRBJ2-7	TRBV5-5	few	.	CASRPTDFYEQYF	TGTGCCAGCAGACCTACAGACTTCTACGAGCAGTACTTC
TRBJ1-2	TRBV19	few	.	CAALGQGYGYTF	TGTGCCGCCTTAGGGCAAGGCTATGGCTACACCTTC
TRBJ2-1	TRBV12-3/TRBV12-4	many	TRBD1	CASRSTGTGLERVEQFF	TGTGCCAGCAGATCTACCGGGACAGGGTTAGAAAGGGTTGAGCAGTTCTTC
TRBJ1-1	TRBV28	few	TRBD1	CASSSDRRNTEAFF	TGTGCCAGCAGTTCGGACAGGAGGAACACTGAAGCTTTCTTT
TRBJ2-1	TRBV20-1	many	.	CSARVDRTYNEQFF	TGCAGTGCTAGAGTCGATCGGACCTACAATGAGCAGTTCTTC
TRBJ2-5	TRBV2	many	.	CASAPPGTGLLETQYF	TGTGCCAGCGCCCCCCCGGGGACCGGGCTTTTAGAGACCCAGTACTTC
TRBJ1-2	TRBV19	few	.	CASSFASDSLTGYTF	TGTGCCAGTAGTTTTGCCTCGGACAGCCTGACCGGCTACACCTTC
TRBJ1-1	TRBV3-1	.	.	CASSEGSLFNTEAFF	TGTGCCAGCAGCGAAGGTAGCTTGTTTAACACTGAAGCTTTCTTT
TRBJ2-3	TRBV28	many	TRBD2	CASSFPLSGSKPDTQYF	TGTGCCAGCAGTTTCCCCCTGAGCGGGAGCAAACCAGATACGCAGTATTTT
TRBJ1-4	TRBV28	.	TRBD1	CASTPWDRGASTNEKPFF	TGTGCCAGCACTCCCTGGGACAGGGGGGCATCAACTAATGAAAAACCGTTTTTT
TRBJ2-5	TRBV27	many	TRBD2	CASSPGLWAQETQYF	TGTGCCAGCAGTCCGGGACTATGGGCTCAAGAGACCCAGTACTTC
TRBJ2-7	TRBV15	.	.	CATSRDGRSSYEQYF	TGTGCCACCAGCAGAGATGGAAGGAGCTCCTACGAGCAGTACTTC